This T cell receptor beta chain was identified during a study of shared clonotypes between healthy human individuals. Some clones are missing from TCRdb's copy, which holds only in-frame ones; the method was immunoSEQ multiplex PCR. There are 2,500,000 or so clones in the sample; roughly 90% occur only once, and 0.37% lies in the top ten. Sequenced sample: naive CD4+ T cells from PBMCs. Described subset: CD45RA+ positively selected. This TCR derives from a man aged 18 to 29 in good health. Some clones in this sample may be carry-over from other donors' samples.

CDR3 nucleotides: TGTGCCAGTCCGGGACAGAGCACAGATACGCAGTATTTT. Protein: CASPGQSTDTQYF. This chain joins TRBV19 and TRBJ2-3, with 7 bases aligning to TRBD1. The V segment lost 8 bases and the J segment 0 bases; nucleotides outside the gene matches: 2. The CDR3 contains 13 residues. Germline V gene data show CDR1 as LNHDA and CDR2 as SQIVND (reference sequence).